This TCR beta chain was captured in a study of OX40 agonist ivuxolimab in advanced cancers. Overall study: Antecedent anti-PD-1, anti-PD-L1 or anti-CTLA-4 therapy was permissible, with 40% having received some.

It was autoimmune disease history or systemic immunosuppression that excluded patients. CDR1 and CDR2 from the germline V gene are SGHRS and YFSETQ. V gave up 1 base and J gave up 3 bases, with 4 bases separating them. This CDR3 contains 12 residues. Here immunoSEQ multiplex PCR was the method, and the copy in TCRdb shows in-frame clones only, minus some. The sample holds approximately 74,000 clones, approximately 80% seen once. Sequenced material: CD4+ or CD8+ T cells sorted from blood, taken in a trial of the OX40 agonist ivuxolimab. The chain links TRBV5-1 to TRBJ2-5; D is uncertain. The sequence was collected from an adult with an advanced solid tumor such as melanoma, head and neck, liver or kidney cancer. The CDR3 DNA is TGCGCCAGCAGCTTGTCGGAAGAGACCCAGTACTTC. Protein sequence: CASSLSEETQYF.